These 13 T cell receptor beta chains were sequenced from one sample in a study of blood T cell repertoires in COVID-19. The assay was immunoSEQ multiplex PCR, and TCRdb's table has in-frame clones only and misses some. The data show 60,000 to 75,000 clones, about nine tenths seen once. The specimen sequenced was peripheral blood. Source of these receptors: a man aged 50 to 59 with active COVID-19.

The V gene is TRBV27, the J gene TRBJ1-2; D is possibly TRBD1 (5 bases). CDR1 is MNHEY and CDR2 is SMNVEV in the germline V gene (reference sequence). The CDR3 contains 14 residues. Between the trimmed V and J ends, which lost 5 bases and 1 base, there was a span of 11 bases. The CDR3 loop reads CASSAGQINYGYTF. The DNA for the CDR3 is TGTGCCAGCAGTGCGGGGCAGATTAACTATGGCTACACCTTC.

The J gene is TRBJ2-1, the V gene TRBV27; 12 nucleotides agree with TRBD2. V shed 5 bases, J shed 6 bases, and the junction held 5 bases outside the gene matches. Germline loops: CDR1 MNHEY, CDR2 SMNVEV (reference sequence). The CDR3 spans 15 residues. CDR3: CASSILAGGFNEQFF. The CDR3 nucleotides read TGTGCCAGCAGTATACTAGCGGGAGGATTCAATGAGCAGTTCTTC.

This chain joins TRBV6-2 or TRBV6-3 and TRBJ1-2; D gene ambiguous. The germline gives CDR1 MNHEY, CDR2 SVGEGT. Trimming took 2 bases from V and 14 from J, leaving 18 bases between them. This CDR3 has 13 residues. This CDR3 is CASSYDAAALNTF. In DNA, the CDR3 is TGTGCCAGCAGTTACGACGCGGCCGCGCTTAATACCTTC.

This CDR3 is CASIPSGSIIDTQYF. CDR3 nucleotide sequence: TGTGCCAGCATCCCTAGCGGGAGCATAATTGATACGCAGTATTTT. This chain joins TRBV5-5 and TRBJ2-3, with TRBD2 identical over 10 bases. Losses at the gene ends were 6 bases for V and 6 bases for J; bases not matched to a gene: 10. This CDR3 contains 15 residues. Germline V gives CDR1 SGHKS, CDR2 YYEKEE (reference sequence).

The rearrangement joins TRBV5-1 to TRBJ1-6, with D uncertain. Trimming removed 4 bases at V and 0 bases at J, with 8 bases between. This CDR3 has 15 residues. In germline, CDR1 is SGHRS, CDR2 YFSETQ. Here the CDR3 reads CASSAQSSYNSPLHF. The CDR3 nucleotides read TGCGCCAGCAGCGCACAGAGCTCCTATAATTCACCCCTCCACTTT.

This clone was counted once. The V and J genes are TRBV28 and TRBJ1-1, with D perhaps matching TRBD1 (5 bases). Trimming took 7 bases from V and 5 from J, leaving 20 bases between them. CDR1 MDHEN and CDR2 SYDVKM come from the germline V gene. There are 15 residues in the CDR3. CDR3 region: CASTWDGLSGTEAFF. In DNA form, the CDR3 reads TGTGCCAGCACCTGGGACGGACTATCGGGGACTGAAGCTTTCTTT.

The genes are TRBV11-2 and TRBJ1-2; 7 bases fit TRBD1. V was clipped by 5 bases and J by 6 bases; unmatched bases: 9. Germline assignment: CDR1 SGHAT and CDR2 FQNNGV. The CDR3 runs to 14 residues. CDR3 loop: CASSAIPQGNGYTF. The CDR3 DNA reads TGTGCCAGCAGCGCAATTCCACAGGGGAATGGCTACACCTTC.

The chain recombines TRBV7-6 with TRBJ2-2, with D perhaps TRBD1 (5 bases). Germline V gives CDR1 SGHVS, CDR2 FNYEAQ. V was clipped by 5 bases and J by 5 bases, with 24 bases between them. The CDR3 has 18 amino acids. This CDR3 is CASSPRQPTIGQTGELFF. The DNA for the CDR3 is TGTGCCAGCAGCCCTAGACAGCCGACGATCGGCCAAACCGGGGAGCTGTTTTTT. The full variable domain, its missing parts supplied by reference TRBV7-6 and TRBJ2-2, is GAGVSQSPRYKVTKRGQDVALRCDPISGHVSLYWYRQALGQGPEFLTYFNYEAQQDKSGLPNDRFSAERPEGSISTLTIQRTEQRDSAMYRCASSPRQPTIGQTGELFFGEGSRLTVL.

This chain uses TRBV6-6 with TRBJ1-1, with TRBD1 identical over 7 bases. CDR1 MNHNY and CDR2 SVGAGI come from the germline V gene (reference sequence). The CDR3 extends over 14 amino acids. Unmatched junction bases numbered 3, after V lost 5 bases and J lost 0 bases. CDR3 coding DNA: TGTGCCAGCAGTAAGGGACAGATGAACACTGAAGCTTTCTTT. This encodes CASSKGQMNTEAFF.

The chain couples TRBV3-1 (or the pseudogene TRBV3-2) to TRBJ2-7; no clear D. The germline V gene encodes CDR1 LGHDT and CDR2 YNNKEL (reference sequence). The ends were cut back, 1 base at V and 4 bases at J, with 11 bases in the middle. The CDR3 contains 14 residues. The CDR3 coding sequence is TGTGCCAGCAGCCAAGTGCGATTTTCTTACGAGCAGTACTTC. Amino acid sequence: CASSQVRFSYEQYF.

The chain links TRBV5-6 to TRBJ1-2; 9 bases agree with TRBD1. Losses at the gene ends were 4 bases for V and 4 bases for J; bases not matched to a gene: 5. CDR3 length: 14 amino acids. Germline CDR1 is SGHDT and CDR2 is YYEEEE. The CDR3 DNA sequence: TGTGCCAGCAGCGTGGACAGGGGTCCCTATGGCTACACCTTC. It codes for CASSVDRGPYGYTF.

The gene calls are TRBV18 and TRBJ2-5; D not resolved. Germline-derived CDR1 and CDR2 are KGHSH and LQKENI. The CDR3 loop spans 12 amino acids. The V and J ends lost 4 bases and 5 bases respectively, with 8 bases between them. The CDR3: CASSQERETQYF. CDR3 DNA: TGTGCCAGCTCACAGGAGAGGGAGACCCAGTACTTC.

J is TRBJ1-2 and V is TRBV6-2 or TRBV6-3, with D perhaps matching TRBD1 (5 bases). Germline V CDR1 and CDR2: MNHEY, SVGEGT. This CDR3 has 15 residues. Trimming removed 2 bases from V and 0 bases from J, with 10 bases in between. This CDR3 reads CASSYRGLTNYGYTF. CDR3 bases: TGTGCCAGCAGTTACAGGGGCCTTACTAACTATGGCTACACCTTC.